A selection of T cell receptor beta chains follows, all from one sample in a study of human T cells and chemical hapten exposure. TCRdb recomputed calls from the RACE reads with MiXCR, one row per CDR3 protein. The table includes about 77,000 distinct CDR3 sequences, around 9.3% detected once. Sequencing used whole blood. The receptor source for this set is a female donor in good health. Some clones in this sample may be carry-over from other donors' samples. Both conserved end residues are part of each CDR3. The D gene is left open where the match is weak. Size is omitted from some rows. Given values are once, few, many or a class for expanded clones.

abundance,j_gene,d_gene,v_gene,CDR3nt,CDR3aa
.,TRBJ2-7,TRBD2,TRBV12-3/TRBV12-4,TGTGCCAGCAGTTTGATTAGCGGGGGGCGCCTAGACGAGCAGTACTTC,CASSLISGGRLDEQYF
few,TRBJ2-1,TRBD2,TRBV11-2,TGTGCCAGCAGCCAGGGACTAGCGGGGGGGCCGTCCTACAATGAGCAGTTCTTC,CASSQGLAGGPSYNEQFF
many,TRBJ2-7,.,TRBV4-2,TGTGCCAGCAGCCAAGATCTGCTGTCCTACGAGCAGTACTTC,CASSQDLLSYEQYF
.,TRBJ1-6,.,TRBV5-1,TGCGCCAGCAGCTCCCGACCTCGACAGGTGCCCCGAATTTCACCCCTCCACTTT,CASSSRPRQVPRISPLHF
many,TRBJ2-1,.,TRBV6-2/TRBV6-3,TGTGCCAGCAGCGGGCCCCTCGTTCGTACCAACTACAATGAGCAGTTCTTC,CASSGPLVRTNYNEQFF
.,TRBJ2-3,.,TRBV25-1,TGTGCCAGCAGGGGGGTTGGGGTAGTGCCAGATACGCAGTATTTT,CASRGVGVVPDTQYF
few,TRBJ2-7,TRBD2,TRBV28,TGTGCCAGCAAAGAGAGCGGGGCCTCCTACGAGCAGTACTTC,CASKESGASYEQYF
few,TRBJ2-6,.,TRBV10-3,TGTGCCATCAGTGGAAGTCGAGATTCTGGGGCCAACGTCCTGACTTTC,CAISGSRDSGANVLTF
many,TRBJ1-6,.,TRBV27,TGTGCCAGCAGTTTACAGAACCTGCCTAATTCACCCCTCCACTTT,CASSLQNLPNSPLHF
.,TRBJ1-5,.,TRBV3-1,TGTGCCAGCAGCCAATCAGGGAACAGAAATCAGCCCCAGCATTTT,CASSQSGNRNQPQHF
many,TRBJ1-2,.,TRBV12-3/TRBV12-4,TGTGCCAGCAGTTGGGGAACTACCTATGGCTACACCTTC,CASSWGTTYGYTF
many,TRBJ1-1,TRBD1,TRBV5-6,TGTGCCAGCAGCATCCGACAGGGGACTGAAGCTTTCTTT,CASSIRQGTEAFF
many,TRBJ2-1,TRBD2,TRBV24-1,TGTGCCACCAGTGATCGGACTAGCGGGGCCGGGCAGTTCTTC,CATSDRTSGAGQFF
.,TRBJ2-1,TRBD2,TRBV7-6,TGTGCCAGCAGCTTAGCGGCTGGAGCGGGGTTTATTGGTAATGAGCAGTTCTTC,CASSLAAGAGFIGNEQFF
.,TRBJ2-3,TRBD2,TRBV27,TGTGCCAGCAGTTTAGATCCCTTTCTAGCGGGGGGCCGCACTAGCACAGATACGCAGTATTTT,CASSLDPFLAGGRTSTDTQYF
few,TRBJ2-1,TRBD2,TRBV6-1,TGTGCCAGCAATAACCCGGGGGGACCGGTCGACAATGAGCAGTTCTTC,CASNNPGGPVDNEQFF
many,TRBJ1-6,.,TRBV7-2,TGTGCCAGCAGCTTTAGACGGATTAATTCACCCCTCCACTTT,CASSFRRINSPLHF
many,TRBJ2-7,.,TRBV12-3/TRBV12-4,TGTGCCAGCAGGGGAGAAGCCTACGAGCAGTACTTC,CASRGEAYEQYF
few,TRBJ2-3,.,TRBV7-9,TGTGCCAGCAGCTTCCGGGACGCCCTCACAGATACGCAGTATTTT,CASSFRDALTDTQYF
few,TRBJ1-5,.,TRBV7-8,TGTGCCAGCAGCCGAAACAGGGCTAGCAATCAGCCCCAGCATTTT,CASSRNRASNQPQHF
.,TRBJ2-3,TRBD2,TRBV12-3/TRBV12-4,TGTGCCAGCAGTACGGTAGCGGGGTCCACAGATACGCAGTATTTT,CASSTVAGSTDTQYF
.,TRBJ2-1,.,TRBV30,TGTGCCTGGAGTTACGGGCAGGTCGCTGAGCAGTTCTTC,CAWSYGQVAEQFF
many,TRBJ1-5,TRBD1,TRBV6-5,TGTGCCAGCAGCCAGGACAGGGCACGGGATCAGCCCCAGCATTTT,CASSQDRARDQPQHF
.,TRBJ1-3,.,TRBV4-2,TGTGCCAGCAGCCAAGAGAGAAACACCATATATTTT,CASSQERNTIYF
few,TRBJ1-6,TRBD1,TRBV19,TGTGCCAGTACCGTCCGAGGGGGCGCGTCCGGGAATTCACCCCTCCACTTT,CASTVRGGASGNSPLHF
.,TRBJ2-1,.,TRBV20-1,TGCAGTGCTAGTCTTCGGGGCCCGAGGTCCTACAATGAGCAGTCCTTC,CSASLRGPRSYNEQSF
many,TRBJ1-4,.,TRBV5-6,TGTGCCAGCAGCTTGGTCCACCGTATCAACGAAAAACTGTTTTTT,CASSLVHRINEKLFF
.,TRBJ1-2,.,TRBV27,TGTGCCAGCAGTTTTTCGTCGGTGAACTATGGCTACACCTTC,CASSFSSVNYGYTF
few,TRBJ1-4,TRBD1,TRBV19,TGTGCCAGTAGTAAACGGACAGGGATTCCGACAACTAATGAAAAACTGTTTTTT,CASSKRTGIPTTNEKLFF